The 24 T cell receptor beta chains given below trace back to one sample, sequenced in a study of patients and donors after allogeneic stem cell transplantation. MiXCR was run by TCRdb on the RT-PCR reads, yielding one entry per CDR3 protein. Counted here are about 90,000 distinct CDR3 sequences, roughly 48% occurring once; the ten biggest clones make up around 60%. The sample taken for sequencing was blood, either unsorted or a sorted T cell fraction (not recorded which). These receptors all stem from a human donor who was either an allogeneic HSCT recipient or a stem cell or donor lymphocyte infusion donor (not recorded which). It is not recorded whose cells these are; they may come from a transplant donor.

This sequence joins TRBV29-1 and TRBJ2-4, with D unresolved. The CDR3 loop spans 16 amino acids. The ends were cut back, 0 bases at V and 0 bases at J, with 12 bases in the middle. CDR1 SQVTM and CDR2 ANQGSEA come from the germline V gene. Written as DNA, the CDR3 is TGCAGCGTTGAAGAAGGCAGATCTCTAGCCAAAAACATTCAGTACTTC. Encoded protein: CSVEEGRSLAKNIQYF.

The chain combines TRBV12-3 or TRBV12-4 with TRBJ1-5; D gene unclear. This CDR3 contains 13 residues. Trimming took 6 bases from V and 0 from J, leaving 6 bases between them. The CDR3: CASSENSNQPQHF. In DNA form, the CDR3 reads TGTGCCAGCAGCGAGAATAGCAATCAGCCCCAGCATTTT.

V is TRBV4-1 and J is TRBJ2-7; D remains unclear. From germline, CDR1 is MGHRA and CDR2 YSYEKL. V lost 3 bases and J 2 bases, leaving 11 bases between the germline ends. The length of the CDR3 is 14 residues. The CDR3 spells CASSQGSEPYEQYF. The CDR3 DNA is TGCGCCAGCAGCCAGGGGTCCGAGCCCTACGAGCAGTACTTC.

Only one count was recorded for this clonotype. The gene calls are TRBV5-1 and TRBJ2-7; D not resolved. Germline CDR1 SGHRS, CDR2 YFSETQ. Trimming took 4 bases from V and 0 from J, leaving 14 bases between them. CDR3 length equals 15 residues. CDR3 nucleotides: TGCGCCAGCAGCCTACCGGACGGCTACTCCTACGAGCAGTACTTC. This translates into CASSLPDGYSYEQYF.

This rearrangement joins TRBV12-5 to TRBJ1-5; D remains ambiguous. The CDR3 is made up of 13 amino acids. Deletions cut 7 bases from V and 0 bases from J, with 7 bases between. The V gene's germline CDR1 is LGHNT and CDR2 FRNRAP. CDR3 in amino acids: CASDSGSNQPQHF. CDR3 in DNA: TGTGCTAGTGATTCGGGTAGCAATCAGCCCCAGCATTTT.

This clonotype was found a few times. CDR3 amino acids: CASSQSTEAFF. Written as DNA, the CDR3 is TGTGCCAGCAGCCAAAGTACTGAAGCTTTCTTT. This sequence joins TRBV16 and TRBJ1-1; the D is unclear. This CDR3 contains 11 residues. Germline CDR1 reads KGHSY; CDR2 reads FQNENV. Trimming took 2 bases from V and 5 from J, leaving 3 bases between them.

This clonotype was found a few times. The chain joins TRBV12-3 or TRBV12-4 to TRBJ1-2; the D is unclear. The CDR3 has 13 residues. Trimming removed 6 bases from V and 0 bases from J, with 8 bases in between. The CDR3 sequence: CASSPTTNYGYTF. The CDR3 nucleotides are TGTGCCAGCAGCCCTACTACTAACTATGGCTACACCTTC.

This clonotype was seen at least ten times. The chain carries TRBV28 and TRBJ1-2; no reliable D call. The germline V and J ends were trimmed by 4 bases and 6 bases, with 6 bases remaining between them. CDR3 length: 11 amino acids. Germline CDR1 and CDR2: MDHEN and SYDVKM. The CDR3: CASSSNDGYTF. Here the CDR3 DNA reads TGTGCCAGCAGTTCGAATGATGGCTACACCTTC.

The genes are TRBV4-3 and TRBJ2-2, with 7 bases matching TRBD2. The trim removed 0 bases at V and 8 bases at J, leaving 9 bases unmatched. This CDR3 has 16 residues. Germline V gives CDR1 LGHNA, CDR2 YSLEER. The CDR3 DNA reads TGCGCCAGCAGCCAAGATTCCCTAGCGGTTTCGGGGGAGCTGTTTTTT. This sequence encodes CASSQDSLAVSGELFF.

This chain uses TRBV4-3 with TRBJ1-3; D might be TRBD1 (5 bases). V shed 2 bases and J shed 3 bases, with 8 bases lying between them. This CDR3 is 14 amino acids long. CDR1 and CDR2 (germline): LGHNA, YSLEER. The CDR3 DNA follows: TGCGCCAGCAGCCAACGGGACTTTGGAAACACCATATATTTT. Encoded protein: CASSQRDFGNTIYF.

The rearrangement joins TRBV4-1 to TRBJ1-1; D remains ambiguous. The V gene lost 2 bases and the J gene lost 1 base, with 8 bases spanning the gap. The CDR3 length is 14 residues. The germline CDR1 and CDR2 sequences are MGHRA and YSYEKL. The DNA for the CDR3 is TGCGCCAGCAGCCAACCCCTAGAGAACACTGAAGCTTTCTTT. Translating it yields CASSQPLENTEAFF.

The chain links TRBV29-1 to TRBJ2-7; a weak D match, TRBD2 (6 bases). CDR1 and CDR2 (germline): SQVTM, ANQGSEA. Deletions cut 5 bases from V and 2 bases from J, with 10 bases between. The CDR3 has 12 residues. CDR3 nucleotide sequence: TGCAGCGTTTCCGGGAGCCCCTACGAGCAGTACTTC. Amino acids: CSVSGSPYEQYF.

The V gene is TRBV7-6, the J gene TRBJ1-6; TRBD1 aligns across 10 bases. Trimming cost V 5 bases and J 10 bases; bases outside gene matches: 5. Germline lookup yields CDR1 SGHVS and CDR2 FNYEAQ. CDR3 length: 14 residues. The CDR3 DNA reads as TGTGCCAGCAGCGTAGGACAGGGGGGATCACCCCTCCACTTT. This gives the protein CASSVGQGGSPLHF.

This clonotype has only a few counts. The chain uses TRBV12-3 or TRBV12-4 and TRBJ1-1, with 10 bases matching TRBD1. The CDR3 has 15 amino acids. V shed 5 bases and J 5 bases; nucleotides not matched to a gene: 8. This CDR3 reads CASSLRQGAKTEAFF. CDR3 nucleotides: TGTGCCAGCAGTCTCCGACAGGGGGCTAAAACTGAAGCTTTCTTT.

The chain recombines TRBV10-3 with TRBJ2-7; 7 positions agree with TRBD1. The trim removed 9 bases at V and 1 base at J, leaving 6 bases unmatched. The V gene's germline CDR1 is ENHRY and CDR2 SYGVKD. The CDR3 extends over 13 amino acids. The CDR3 DNA reads as TGTGCCATAGGGGAGACAGGGTCCTACGAGCAGTACTTC. Protein sequence: CAIGETGSYEQYF.

This clonotype was counted only a few times. The V gene is TRBV7-2, the J gene TRBJ1-1; no clear D. Per the germline V gene, CDR1 is SGHTA and CDR2 is FQGNSA. With 3 bases removed from V and 0 bases from J, the gap between germline ends came to 8 bases. There are 14 residues in the CDR3. CDR3 sequence reads: CASSFPSVNTEAFF. CDR3 bases: TGTGCCAGCAGCTTTCCCAGCGTGAACACTGAAGCTTTCTTT.

This clonotype was counted ten times or more. The CDR3 nucleotides are TGCAGTGCATGGGACAATATAGGCAATCAGCCCCAGCATTTT. It is translated as CSAWDNIGNQPQHF. This chain links TRBV20-1 with TRBJ1-5, with D possibly TRBD1 on 6 matching bases. V lost 6 bases, J lost 2 bases, and 14 bases lay in between. Germline assignment: CDR1 DFQATT and CDR2 SNEGSKA (reference sequence). This CDR3 region has 14 residues.

The gene calls are TRBV20-1 and TRBJ2-7, with 12 positions matching TRBD2. V trimming: 3 bases; J trimming: 5 bases; junction bases outside the gene matches: 8. This CDR3 spans 15 amino acids. Looked up from germline, CDR1 is DFQATT and CDR2 is SNEGSKA (reference sequence). The CDR3 coding sequence is TGCAGTGCTAGGTTTCGCGGACTAGCGGGAAACGAGCAGTACTTC. This translates into CSARFRGLAGNEQYF.

The V gene is TRBV6-5, the J gene TRBJ1-1; D is unresolved. Trimming took off 6 bases at V and 0 bases at J, with 8 bases between the two ends. CDR3 length: 13 amino acids. Germline V gene data show CDR1 as MNHEY and CDR2 as SVGAGI. The CDR3 DNA is TGTGCCAGCAGCCGGACGGTGAACACTGAAGCTTTCTTT. Its translation is CASSRTVNTEAFF.

This chain links TRBV28 with TRBJ1-2; D might be TRBD1 (6 bases). The germline V gene encodes CDR1 MDHEN and CDR2 SYDVKM. CDR3 length: 14 amino acids. Trimming stripped 1 base from V and 4 bases from J, with 10 bases between. The chain's CDR3 is CASSLSTGIYGYTF. CDR3 coding DNA: TGTGCCAGCAGTTTATCAACAGGGATCTATGGCTACACCTTC.

J is TRBJ1-3 and V is TRBV20-1, with 7 bases lining up with TRBD1. The germline V gene encodes CDR1 DFQATT and CDR2 SNEGSKA (reference sequence). The CDR3 has 15 amino acids. V shed 5 bases, J shed 4 bases, and the junction held 11 bases outside the gene matches. The CDR3 is CSAWTSGTAGNTIYF. The CDR3 nucleotides are TGCAGTGCTTGGACTAGCGGGACAGCGGGAAACACCATATATTTT.

The rearrangement uses TRBV28 and TRBJ2-5, with D maybe TRBD1 (5 bases). CDR3 length equals 14 residues. Germline V CDR1 and CDR2: MDHEN, SYDVKM. V gave up 2 bases and J gave up 4 bases, with 11 bases separating them. CDR3 region: CASSLPYRGETQYF. The CDR3, as DNA: TGTGCCAGCAGTTTACCCTATAGGGGAGAGACCCAGTACTTC.

The chain carries TRBV5-1 and TRBJ1-2, with TRBD1 as a possible D gene (6 bases). V shed 1 base and J shed 1 base, with 14 bases lying between them. The CDR3 loop spans 16 amino acids. Germline loops: CDR1 SGHRS, CDR2 YFSETQ. Written as DNA, the CDR3 is TGCGCCAGCAGCTTGATTGGACGGACAGTTAACTATGGCTACACCTTC. This translates into CASSLIGRTVNYGYTF.

The V and J genes are TRBV4-1 and TRBJ1-5, with 8 bases lining up with TRBD1. Per the germline V gene, CDR1 is MGHRA and CDR2 is YSYEKL. V shed 3 bases, J shed 0 bases, and the junction held 13 bases outside the gene matches. The CDR3 covers 19 residues. In DNA form, the CDR3 reads TGCGCCAGCAGCCATCTCCTGGGGGACAGGACAAATAGCAATCAGCCCCAGCATTTT. Translating it yields CASSHLLGDRTNSNQPQHF.